This T cell receptor (beta chain) was sequenced during a study of cytomegalovirus exposure and HLA in healthy donors. The CDR3 totals 13 residues. Germline V CDR1 and CDR2: SEHNR, FQNEAQ (reference sequence). Between the trimmed V and J ends, which lost 1 base and 4 bases, there was a span of 5 bases. TCRdb's table, derived via immunoSEQ multiplex PCR, lists solely in-frame clones and lacks some. The sample holds about 130,000 clones, about 93% seen once. Sequenced input: PBMCs. The receptor was isolated from a woman in her late teens or twenties in good health and CMV-seronegative. The V gene is TRBV7-9, the J gene TRBJ1-3; D is undetermined. CDR3 nucleotide sequence: TGTGCCAGCAGCTTAGTCTCCGGAAACACCATATATTTT. Translating it yields CASSLVSGNTIYF.